Below are 8 T cell receptor beta chains sequenced from a single sample in a study of blood T cells in healthy people across ages. Next came a second PCR, run for about 7 to 11 cycles, which used a sample-barcoded 5' primer along with a J-beta primer mix. TCRdb redid the calling of the 5' RACE reads with MiXCR, one entry per CDR3 protein. The sample contains 600,000 to 1,000,000 distinct CDR3 sequences, 58% of which appear only once. Input material: blood. The receptor source for this set is a man aged 25 to 40 in good health.

J is TRBJ2-5 and V is TRBV20-1; 7 bases match TRBD1. The CDR3 has 13 residues. Per the germline V gene, CDR1 is DFQATT and CDR2 is SNEGSKA (reference sequence). V lost 5 bases, J lost 5 bases, and 8 bases stayed unmatched. The CDR3 is CSAYNRQGETQYF. The CDR3, as DNA: TGCAGTGCTTATAATCGACAGGGCGAGACCCAGTACTTC.

The chain has TRBV4-2 and TRBJ2-5; D might be TRBD2 (5 bases). Germline CDR1 is LGHNA and CDR2 is YNFKEQ. Deletions cut 0 bases from V and 4 bases from J, with 15 bases between. The CDR3 is made up of 16 amino acids. The CDR3 nucleotides are TGTGCCAGCAGCCAAGAGGGCGGCGGGCCATCAGAGACCCAGTACTTC. Translation: CASSQEGGGPSETQYF.

With respect to this clonotype: One junction end disagrees with the germline gene, perhaps due to a read error. This rearrangement joins TRBV12-3 or TRBV12-4 to TRBJ2-1; 12 nucleotides line up with TRBD2. The CDR3 covers 17 residues. The CDR3 nucleotides read TGTGCCAGCAGTCTAGCGGGAGGGTTAGGCTCCTACAATGAGCAGTTCTTC. It codes for CASSLAGGLGSYNEQFF.

The sample holds a few counts of this clonotype. This rearrangement joins TRBV5-1 to TRBJ2-7, with no clear D. Trimming shortened V by 0 bases and J by 3 bases, and 7 bases separated the two germline ends. Germline values: CDR1 SGHRS, CDR2 YFSETQ. The CDR3 length is 13 residues. The CDR3: CASSLGSFYEQYF. The CDR3 DNA follows: TGCGCCAGCAGCTTGGGGTCCTTCTACGAGCAGTACTTC.

This clonotype came up once. This sequence joins TRBV5-1 and TRBJ2-7, with D maybe TRBD2 (6 bases). The V end lost 7 bases, the J end lost 3 bases, and 14 bases lay between the germline ends. CDR3 length: 13 amino acids. Germline V gives CDR1 SGHRS, CDR2 YFSETQ. The CDR3 reads CASARGGNYEQYF. The CDR3, as DNA: TGCGCCAGCGCGCGGGGAGGTAACTACGAGCAGTACTTC.

The chain links TRBV29-1 to TRBJ2-3, with D possibly being TRBD2 (5 bases). Germline-derived CDR1 and CDR2 are SQVTM and ANQGSEA. CDR3 length equals 11 residues. Trimming cost V 8 bases and J 3 bases, with 9 bases left between them. Written as DNA, the CDR3 is TGCAGCCTCAGAGGGACAGATACGCAGTATTTT. Translation gives CSLRGTDTQYF.

The V gene is TRBV5-1, the J gene TRBJ2-7; tentatively, D is TRBD2 (6 bases). The closer fit of TRBJ2-4 to the DNA end suggests the J call may be wrong. The CDR3 runs 15 residues. Germline V gives CDR1 SGHRS, CDR2 YFSETQ. CDR3 DNA sequence: TGCGCCAGCAGCCCCGGTGCGGGGAGCAGAAACATTCAGTACTTC. Residues: CASSPGAGSRNIQYF.

This sequence joins TRBV6-5 and TRBJ1-4, with 9 bases fitting TRBD1. Germline CDR1 and CDR2: MNHEY and SVGAGI. The CDR3 covers 15 residues. V shed 0 bases and J 4 bases; nucleotides not matched to a gene: 0. The CDR3 bases are TGTGCCAGCAGTTACTCGACAGGGGGTAATGAAAAACTGTTTTTT. Its protein product is CASSYSTGGNEKLFF.